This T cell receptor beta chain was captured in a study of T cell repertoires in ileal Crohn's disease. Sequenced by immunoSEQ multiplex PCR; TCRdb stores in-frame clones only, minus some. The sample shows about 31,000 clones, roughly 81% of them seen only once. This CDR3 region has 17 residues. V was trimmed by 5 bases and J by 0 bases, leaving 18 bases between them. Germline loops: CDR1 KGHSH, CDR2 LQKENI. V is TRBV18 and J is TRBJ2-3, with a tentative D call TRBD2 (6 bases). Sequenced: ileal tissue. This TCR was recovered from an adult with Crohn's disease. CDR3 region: CASSSIGSGSSTDTQYF. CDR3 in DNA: TGTGCCAGCTCAAGCATCGGTAGCGGTTCTAGCACAGATACGCAGTATTTT.